The present T cell receptor beta chain was sequenced within a study of blood T cell repertoires in COVID-19. The CDR3 runs 13 residues. In germline, CDR1 is GTSNPN, CDR2 SVGIG (reference sequence). Trimming removed 3 bases from V and 3 bases from J, with 11 bases in between. The method was immunoSEQ multiplex PCR; TCRdb's version includes in-frame clones alone and lacks a portion of them. The top ten hold over 7% of the sample, which has some 31,000 clones, 85% seen once. This clonotype originated in a man at least 80 years old with active COVID-19. The sample consisted of peripheral blood. The chain carries TRBV30 and TRBJ1-1; D might be TRBD1 (5 bases). This CDR3 reads CAWRDTGYTEAFF. The CDR3 coding sequence is TGTGCCTGGAGAGATACAGGATACACTGAAGCTTTCTTT.